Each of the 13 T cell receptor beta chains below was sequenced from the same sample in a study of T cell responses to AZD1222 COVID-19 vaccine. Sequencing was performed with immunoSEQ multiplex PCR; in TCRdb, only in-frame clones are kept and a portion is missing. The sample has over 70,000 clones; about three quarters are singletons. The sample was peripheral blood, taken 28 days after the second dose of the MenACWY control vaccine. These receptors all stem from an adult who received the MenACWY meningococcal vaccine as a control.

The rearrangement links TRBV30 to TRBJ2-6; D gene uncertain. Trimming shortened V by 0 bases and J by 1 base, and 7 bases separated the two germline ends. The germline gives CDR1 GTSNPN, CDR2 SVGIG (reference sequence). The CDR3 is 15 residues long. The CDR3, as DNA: TGTGCCTGGAGTGTACTCCAATCTGGGGCCAACGTCCTGACTTTC. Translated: CAWSVLQSGANVLTF.

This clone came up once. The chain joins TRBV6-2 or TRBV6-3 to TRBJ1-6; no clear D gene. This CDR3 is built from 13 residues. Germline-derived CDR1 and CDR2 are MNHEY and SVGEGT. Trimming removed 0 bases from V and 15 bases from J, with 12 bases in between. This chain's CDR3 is CASSYSGLLILHF. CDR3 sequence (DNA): TGTGCCAGCAGTTACTCGGGCCTTTTAATCCTCCACTTT.

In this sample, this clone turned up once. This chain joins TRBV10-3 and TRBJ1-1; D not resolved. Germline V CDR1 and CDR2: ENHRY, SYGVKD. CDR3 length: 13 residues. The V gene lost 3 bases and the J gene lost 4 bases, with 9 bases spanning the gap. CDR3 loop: CAISDLEGTEAFF. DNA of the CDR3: TGTGCCATCAGTGATTTGGAAGGCACTGAAGCTTTCTTT.

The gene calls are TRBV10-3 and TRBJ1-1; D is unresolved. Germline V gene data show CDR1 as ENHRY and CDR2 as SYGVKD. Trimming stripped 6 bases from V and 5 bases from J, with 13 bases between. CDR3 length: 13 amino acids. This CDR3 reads CAISNLLDTEAFF. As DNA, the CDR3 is TGTGCCATCAGCAACCTTCTGGATACTGAAGCTTTCTTT.

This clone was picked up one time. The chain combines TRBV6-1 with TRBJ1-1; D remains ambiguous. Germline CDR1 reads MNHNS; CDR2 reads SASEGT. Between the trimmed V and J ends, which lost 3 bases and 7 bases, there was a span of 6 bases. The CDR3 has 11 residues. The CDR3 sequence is CASSELLEAFF. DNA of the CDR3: TGTGCCAGCAGTGAGCTTCTTGAAGCTTTCTTT.

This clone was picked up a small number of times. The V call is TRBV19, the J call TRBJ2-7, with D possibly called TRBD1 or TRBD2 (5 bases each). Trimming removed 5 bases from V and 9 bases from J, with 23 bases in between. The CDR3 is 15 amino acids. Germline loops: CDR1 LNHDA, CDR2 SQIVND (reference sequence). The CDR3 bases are TGTGCCAGTAGTCCTGGGGGATCGGAAAAAAGGGGGCAGTACTTC. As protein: CASSPGGSEKRGQYF.

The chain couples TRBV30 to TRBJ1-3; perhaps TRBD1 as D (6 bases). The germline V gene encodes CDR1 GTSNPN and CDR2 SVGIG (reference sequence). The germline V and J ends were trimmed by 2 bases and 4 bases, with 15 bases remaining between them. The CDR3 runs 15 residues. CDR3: CAWSSTGKTGNTIYF. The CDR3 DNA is TGTGCCTGGAGTTCCACAGGGAAGACCGGAAACACCATATATTTT.

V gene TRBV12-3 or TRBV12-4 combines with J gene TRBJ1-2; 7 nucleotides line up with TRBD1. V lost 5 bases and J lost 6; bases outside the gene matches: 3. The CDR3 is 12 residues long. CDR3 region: CASSPGGHGYTF. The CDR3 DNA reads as TGTGCCAGCAGTCCAGGGGGGCATGGCTACACCTTC.

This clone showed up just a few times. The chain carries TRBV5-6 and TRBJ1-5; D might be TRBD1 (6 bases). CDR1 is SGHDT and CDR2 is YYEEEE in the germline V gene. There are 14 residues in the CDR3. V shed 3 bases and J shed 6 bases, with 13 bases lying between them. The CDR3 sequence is CASSSGQFGQPQHF. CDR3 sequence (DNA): TGTGCCAGCAGCTCCGGACAGTTCGGTCAGCCCCAGCATTTT.

CDR3 protein: CASSLDRGWSQETQYF. The CDR3 DNA is TGCGCCAGCAGCTTGGACAGGGGATGGAGCCAAGAGACCCAGTACTTC. This chain joins TRBV5-1 and TRBJ2-5; TRBD1 matches at 7 bases. Losses at the gene ends were 0 bases for V and 1 base for J; bases not matched to a gene: 6. CDR1 is SGHRS, CDR2 YFSETQ, per germline. The CDR3 has 16 amino acids.

The CDR3 coding sequence is TGTGCCAGCAGCCCCACAGGGGTCGATACGCAGTATTTT. Translation gives CASSPTGVDTQYF. The V call is TRBV5-4, the J call TRBJ2-3, with 7 nucleotides matching TRBD1. The germline V gene has CDR1 SGHNT and CDR2 YYREEE (reference sequence). This CDR3 is 13 amino acids long. J gave up 6 bases and V 4 bases, and 5 bases lay outside the gene matches.

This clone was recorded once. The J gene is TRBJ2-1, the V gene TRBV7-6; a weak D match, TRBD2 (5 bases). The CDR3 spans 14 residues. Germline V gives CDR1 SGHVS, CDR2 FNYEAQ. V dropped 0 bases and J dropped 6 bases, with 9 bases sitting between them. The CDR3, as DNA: TGTGCCAGCAGCTTAGCCGCGGGCCGCAATGAGCAGTTCTTC. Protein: CASSLAAGRNEQFF.

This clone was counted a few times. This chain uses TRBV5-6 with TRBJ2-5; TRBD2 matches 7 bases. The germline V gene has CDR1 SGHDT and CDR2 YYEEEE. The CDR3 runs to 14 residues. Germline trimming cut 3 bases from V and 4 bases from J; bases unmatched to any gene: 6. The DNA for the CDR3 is TGTGCCAGCAGCTGGGGGGGACTCGTAGAGACCCAGTACTTC. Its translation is CASSWGGLVETQYF. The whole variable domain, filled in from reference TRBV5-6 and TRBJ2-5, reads DAGVTQSPTHLIKTRGQQVTLRCSPKSGHDTVSWYQQALGQGPQFIFQYYEEEERQRGNFPDRFSGHQFPNYSSELNVNALLLGDSALYLCASSWGGLVETQYFGPGTRLLVL.